Following are 17 T cell receptor beta chains from one sample sequenced in a study of monozygotic twins with inflammatory bowel disease. For each CDR3 protein, TCRdb gives one entry from its re-call of the 5' RACE reads, without DNA. This repertoire includes about 380,000 distinct CDR3 sequences. The sequencing sample was made of blood. The origin of the receptors is a human donor with ulcerative colitis or Crohn's disease, or a healthy co-twin of an affected twin (not recorded which).

This chain joins TRBV2 and TRBJ2-5; TCRdb reports TRBD1, a call that lacks DNA to check it against. This CDR3 is built from 13 residues. Germline CDR1 is SNHLY and CDR2 is FYNNEI. CDR3 loop: CASRGHKSETQYF.

CDR3: CASSLRISSESPYEQYF. The chain combines TRBV7-2 with TRBJ2-7; TCRdb proposes TRBD2, but this gene call is untestable without DNA. This CDR3 region has 17 residues. Germline V gives CDR1 SGHTA, CDR2 FQGNSA. The full variable domain, in which reference TRBV7-2 and TRBJ2-7 provide the parts outside the CDR3, is GAGVSQSPSNKVTEKGKDVELRCDPISGHTALYWYRQSLGQGLEFLIYFQGNSAPDKSGLPSDRFSAERTGGSVSTLTIQRTQQEDSAVYLCASSLRISSESPYEQYFGPGTRLTVT.

The CDR3 reads CASSLLEFQDSQETQYF. The rearrangement joins TRBV5-6 to TRBJ2-5; TCRdb's assignment of TRBD1 cannot be checked, as there is no DNA. The CDR3 runs to 17 residues. Germline V lookup: CDR1 SGHDT, CDR2 YYEEEE.

The gene calls are TRBV7-2 and TRBJ2-1; with no DNA, the TCRdb D assignment of TRBD1 cannot be verified. CDR3 size: 16 residues. Germline assignment: CDR1 SGHTA and CDR2 FQGNSA. CDR3 loop: CASSLGIGGRVNEQFF.

The rearrangement uses TRBV18 and TRBJ2-7; the TRBD1 assignment by TCRdb is unverifiable without DNA. Per the germline V gene, CDR1 is KGHSH and CDR2 is LQKENI. The CDR3 runs 13 residues. Here the CDR3 reads CASSFPDTYEQYF.

This chain uses TRBV10-3 with TRBJ1-1; no DNA is available, so the TRBD1 call from TCRdb remains unchecked. In germline, CDR1 is ENHRY, CDR2 SYGVKD. CDR3 size: 15 residues. The CDR3 protein is CAISEGGQYDTEAFF.

V usage is TRBV27 and J usage is TRBJ2-2; TCRdb names TRBD2, which stays unverified in the absence of DNA. The CDR3 has 15 amino acids. Germline lookup yields CDR1 MNHEY and CDR2 SMNVEV (reference sequence). CDR3 region: CASSLEGLHTGELFF.

The chain couples TRBV3-1 to TRBJ2-7; TCRdb picks TRBD2, but there is no DNA to check that call. The CDR3 covers 16 residues. The V gene's germline CDR1 is LGHDT and CDR2 YNNKEL (reference sequence). CDR3 loop: CASSQDREGVTTEQYF.

The rearrangement uses TRBV7-3 and TRBJ2-3; there is no DNA to check the TCRdb D call of TRBD1. Germline V gene lookup returns CDR1 SGHTA and CDR2 FQGTGA. CDR3 length: 15 amino acids. This CDR3 reads CASSHGGVGTDTQYF. The full variable domain, its missing parts supplied by reference TRBV7-3 and TRBJ2-3, is GAGVSQTPSNKVTEKGKYVELRCDPISGHTALYWYRQSLGQGPEFLIYFQGTGAADDSGLPNDRFFAVRPEGSVSTLKIQRTERGDSAVYLCASSHGGVGTDTQYFGPGTRLTVL.

V and J are TRBV20-1 and TRBJ2-5; TCRdb calls TRBD1, which cannot be checked without DNA. Germline loops: CDR1 DFQATT, CDR2 SNEGSKA (reference sequence). CDR3 length equals 13 residues. CDR3 in amino acids: CSAPVDRGETQYF.

The chain combines TRBV7-3 with TRBJ2-5; TCRdb names TRBD1, which stays unverified in the absence of DNA. Germline V gene lookup returns CDR1 SGHTA and CDR2 FQGTGA. This CDR3 has 16 amino acids. CDR3 sequence reads: CASSLPGTGPVWAQYF.

The chain has TRBV11-2 and TRBJ2-3. The germline gives CDR1 SGHAT, CDR2 FQNNGV. The CDR3 has 15 amino acids. CDR3 residues: CASSFIRMGTDTQYF.

This chain links TRBV20-1 with TRBJ2-4; without DNA, the TCRdb call of TRBD1 cannot be checked. Germline CDR1 is DFQATT and CDR2 is SNEGSKA (reference sequence). The CDR3 sequence is 13 residues long. CDR3 amino acids: CSARGTDHRFQYF.

This rearrangement joins TRBV4-3 to TRBJ1-1. The CDR3 length is 16 residues. Germline CDR1 reads LGHNA; CDR2 reads YSLEER. The CDR3 sequence is CASSQDLTDRNTEAFF.

The chain couples TRBV11-1 to TRBJ2-7; checking the TCRdb D call of TRBD1 is not possible without DNA. Germline loops: CDR1 SGHAT, CDR2 FQDESV (reference sequence). This CDR3 is 14 amino acids long. CDR3: CASSWGQGAMKQYF.

The chain combines TRBV24-1 with TRBJ2-5; with no DNA, the TCRdb D assignment of TRBD1 cannot be verified. From germline, CDR1 is KGHDR and CDR2 SFDVKD. CDR3 size: 15 residues. The chain's CDR3 is CATSDPRDSGETQYF.

The CDR3 loop is CASSPRQGGLFF. The genes are TRBV18 and TRBJ2-2. Germline loops: CDR1 KGHSH, CDR2 LQKENI. The CDR3 totals 12 residues.